What follows describes a single T cell receptor beta chain. Its antigen is as yet unknown. This sample is part of a study of cytotoxic CD8 clonotypes in ibrutinib-treated CLL. Study in general: The patient breakdown showed approximately ten relapsed/refractory and roughly 14 treatment-naive cases, with fewer than 18 IGHV unmutated. Broader study findings: Starting clonality was above that of age-matched healthy donors and tracked circulating CD8+ T-cell counts. Clonality was elevated at ibrutinib response and had returned toward baseline at progression. Public clonotypes proved infrequent, and on treatment they shrank or remained steady.

The CDR3 has 18 residues. V shed 5 bases and J 0 bases; nucleotides not matched to a gene: 8. Germline V gene lookup returns CDR1 SGHTA and CDR2 FQGNSA. Clones were sequenced by immunoSEQ multiplex PCR, and TCRdb holds only the in-frame ones, with some missing. The sample consists of about 140,000 clones, roughly 80% of them appearing once. Sequencing was performed on PBMCs, taken after 12 months of ibrutinib treatment. V usage is TRBV7-2 and J usage is TRBJ2-1, with 12 bases lining up with TRBD2. This TCR came from a human donor with chronic lymphocytic leukemia. As DNA, the CDR3 is TGTGCCAGCAGCAGGGGACTAGCGGGCCGAACCTCCTACAATGAGCAGTTCTTC. Translated, it gives CASSRGLAGRTSYNEQFF.